This paragraph covers one T cell receptor beta chain sequence. This sample is part of a study of blood T cell repertoires in COVID-19. Study-wide background: Donors in the United States, Italy and Spain gave samples during acute or convalescent COVID-19. The cDNA or gDNA used as material had been derived from T cells, B-cell-depleted T cells, or PBMCs.

Germline assignment: CDR1 KGHSH and CDR2 LQKENI. V lost 2 bases, J lost 8 bases, and 12 bases stayed unmatched. The CDR3 runs 16 residues. In the original processing: It was from reference gene primer amplification that nucleated cell counts were estimated. Sequenced by immunoSEQ multiplex PCR; TCRdb stores in-frame clones only, minus some. The DNA was the basis for D and trimming; V, J and clone size are from that table. This table has 75,000 to 100,000 clones, 87% appearing once. Material: peripheral blood. The chain has TRBV18 and TRBJ2-1; 7 bases agree with TRBD2. This clonotype was sampled from a man in his sixties with acute or convalescent COVID-19. The CDR3 is CASSPFGSGDKYEQFF. CDR3 bases: TGTGCCAGCTCACCATTTGGGAGCGGGGATAAGTATGAGCAGTTCTTC.